This entry is about one T cell receptor beta chain. The data derive from a study of PD-L1 blockade in urothelial cancer. Clones were sequenced by immunoSEQ multiplex PCR, and TCRdb holds only the in-frame ones, with some missing. The top ten hold roughly 2.3% of the sample, which has about 130,000 clones, about 82% seen once. Time point here: peripheral blood 6 weeks after treatment start. This CDR3 has 13 residues. In germline, CDR1 is MDHEN, CDR2 SYDVKM. V was shortened by 5 bases and J by 5 bases, with 12 bases between the two germline ends. The sample consisted of PBMCs, taken around atezolizumab (anti-PD-L1) treatment. This receptor was taken from a man between 45 and 60 years old with urothelial cancer. The chain employs TRBV28 and TRBJ2-5; no definite D call. The CDR3, as DNA: TGTGCCAGCAGTCCCCACCTAACGGAGACCCAGTACTTC. This sequence encodes CASSPHLTETQYF. Combining the CDR3 with reference TRBV28 and TRBJ2-5 gives the whole variable domain DVKVTQSSRYLVKRTGEKVFLECVQDMDHENMFWYRQDPGLGLRLIYFSYDVKMKEKGDIPEGYSVSREKKERFSLILESASTNQTSMYLCASSPHLTETQYFGPGTRLLVL.